These 10 T cell receptor beta chains came from one sample sequenced in a study of T cell responses to AZD1222 COVID-19 vaccine. Data came from immunoSEQ multiplex PCR; TCRdb stores just in-frame clones and leaves some out. In the table there are 100,000 to 150,000 clones, around 90% of which are singletons. Sequencing used peripheral blood, obtained 28 days after the second AZD1222 dose. These receptors were collected from an adult who received the AZD1222 COVID-19 vaccine.

The V and J genes are TRBV10-3 and TRBJ2-1; 8 bases match TRBD2. Losses at the gene ends were 0 bases for V and 0 bases for J; bases not matched to a gene: 1. CDR3 length: 16 amino acids. The germline gives CDR1 ENHRY, CDR2 SYGVKD. The CDR3 region is CAISESAGGSYNEQFF. The CDR3 nucleotides read TGTGCCATCAGTGAGTCCGCGGGGGGCTCCTACAATGAGCAGTTCTTC.

CDR3 DNA: TGTGCCAGCAGCTTAGGACTAGCGGCAGAGACCCAGTACTTC. This codes for CASSLGLAAETQYF. The chain is built from TRBV7-9 and TRBJ2-5, with 9 bases that match TRBD2. There are 14 residues in the CDR3. V gave up 1 base and J gave up 4 bases; unmatched junction bases: 1. CDR1 and CDR2 from the germline V gene are SEHNR and FQNEAQ (reference sequence).

The chain employs TRBV7-8 and TRBJ1-5; 9 positions match TRBD1. Trimming at V came to 0 bases and at J to 6 bases, leaving 9 bases not matched to a gene. The CDR3 sequence is 17 residues long. Germline CDR1 SGHVS, CDR2 FQNEAQ. CDR3 in DNA: TGTGCCAGCAGCTTAGCGCTGCGACAGGGGGTCGGTCAGCCCCAGCATTTT. Protein: CASSLALRQGVGQPQHF.

V and J are TRBV5-8 and TRBJ2-7; 7 nucleotides match TRBD2. This CDR3 comprises 14 residues. The germline V gene has CDR1 SGHTS and CDR2 YDEGEE. Losses at the gene ends were 3 bases for V and 5 bases for J; bases not matched to a gene: 8. The CDR3 loop reads CASSSLGGSDEQYF. The CDR3 nucleotides are TGTGCCAGCAGCTCCCTGGGGGGGAGTGACGAGCAGTACTTC.

The genes are TRBV28 and TRBJ2-2, with unresolved D. CDR1 MDHEN and CDR2 SYDVKM come from the germline V gene. V was clipped by 2 bases and J by 8 bases, with 9 bases between them. This CDR3 spans 13 amino acids. The CDR3 here is CASSLDVEGELFF. In nucleotides, the CDR3 is TGTGCCAGCAGTTTAGACGTTGAGGGGGAGCTGTTTTTT.

V and J are TRBV6-4 and TRBJ2-2; 12 bases fit TRBD2. In germline, CDR1 is MRHNA, CDR2 SNTAGT. The CDR3 runs 18 residues. V dropped 2 bases and J dropped 5; count of bases not matched to a gene: 9. The CDR3 reads CASSDRTSGKVKTGELFF. CDR3 nucleotide sequence: TGTGCCAGCAGTGACAGGACTAGCGGGAAAGTTAAGACCGGGGAGCTGTTTTTT.

The chain links TRBV2 to TRBJ2-6; D ambiguous. The CDR3 has 13 amino acids. CDR1 SNHLY and CDR2 FYNNEI come from the germline V gene. V gave up 5 bases and J gave up 3 bases, with 5 bases separating them. CDR3 nucleotides: TGTGCCAGCAGTCTGGGTGGGGCCAACGTCCTGACTTTC. Its protein product is CASSLGGANVLTF.

The chain links TRBV9 to TRBJ2-7, with D tentatively TRBD1 or TRBD2 (5 bases each). CDR1 and CDR2 from the germline V gene are SGDLS and YYNGEE. The CDR3 loop spans 14 amino acids. Trimming took 4 bases from V and 0 from J, leaving 11 bases between them. The CDR3 nucleotides are TGTGCCAGCAGCCCGAGAGGGACCTCCTACGAGCAGTACTTC. It specifies CASSPRGTSYEQYF.

Only one count was recorded for this clone. The rearrangement joins TRBV19 to TRBJ1-5, with D possibly being TRBD1 (5 bases). The ends were cut back, 4 bases at V and 3 bases at J, with 13 bases in the middle. CDR3 length equals 15 residues. The germline V gene encodes CDR1 LNHDA and CDR2 SQIVND (reference sequence). CDR3 protein: CASSKGRFHNQPQHF. In DNA form, the CDR3 reads TGTGCCAGTAGTAAGGGACGGTTCCACAATCAGCCCCAGCATTTT.

CDR3 sequence reads: CATSGGAKNIQYF. DNA for the CDR3: TGTGCCACCAGCGGAGGGGCCAAAAACATTCAGTACTTC. V usage is TRBV15 and J usage is TRBJ2-4; D perhaps matches TRBD2 (6 bases). From germline, CDR1 is LNHNV and CDR2 YYDKDF (reference sequence). Trimming shortened V by 5 bases and J by 1 base, and 6 bases separated the two germline ends. This CDR3 region has 13 residues. The full variable domain, with the rest looked up from reference TRBV15 and TRBJ2-4, is DAMVIQNPRYQVTQFGKPVTLSCSQTLNHNVMYWYQQKSSQAPKLLFHYYDKDFNNEADTPDNFQSRRPNTSFCFLDIRSPGLGDTAMYLCATSGGAKNIQYFGAGTRLSVL.